This entry lists 3 T cell receptor beta chains sequenced from one sample in a study of CD8+ T cells in alopecia areata. Once RNA had been extracted, it was reverse transcribed into cDNA to act as the sequencing template. Using immunoSEQ multiplex PCR, the repertoire was profiled, and TCRdb retains in-frame clones only, with some absent. The repertoire includes about 120,000 clones, 50% to 65% of them detected once, and 3% to 4% sits in the top ten. Treatment reported: oral pan-JAK inhibitor, 5-10 mg twice daily. The material sequenced was CD4+ T cells sorted from blood, taken at week 24, from a patient treated with tofacitinib. The receptors stem from a human donor with alopecia areata.

The chain uses TRBV20-1 and TRBJ2-7; 8 bases fit TRBD1. This CDR3 region has 10 residues. J lost 10 bases, V lost 6 bases, and 5 bases had no gene match. Per germline, CDR1 DFQATT and CDR2 SNEGSKA (reference sequence). The CDR3 is CSASGQDQYF. For the CDR3, the DNA is TGCAGTGCCTCGGGACAGGATCAGTACTTC.

This clone was observed a few times. The chain joins TRBV14 to TRBJ1-4; 10 positions match TRBD1. The CDR3 consists of 15 residues. CDR1 and CDR2 (germline): SGHDN, FVKESK. The J segment lost 6 bases and the V segment lost 4 bases, leaving 5 bases of the junction unmatched. The chain's CDR3 is CASSPRTGGYEKLFF. CDR3 DNA: TGTGCCAGCAGCCCTCGGACAGGGGGTTATGAAAAACTGTTTTTT.

The gene calls are TRBV6-5 and TRBJ2-3; the match to TRBD2 covers 13 bases. The J segment lost 8 bases and the V segment lost 7 bases, leaving 9 bases of the junction unmatched. Germline-derived CDR1 and CDR2 are MNHEY and SVGAGI. The CDR3 covers 15 residues. CDR3 protein: CASKTTSGGARTQYF. The CDR3 nucleotides are TGTGCCAGCAAAACTACTAGCGGGGGGGCTCGTACGCAGTATTTT.